The 13 T cell receptor beta chains below all came from one sample that was sequenced in a study of post-analysis software for immune sequencing data. Prepared libraries of TCR beta cDNA carried unique molecular identifiers. From the PCR reads, TCRdb called clonotypes with MiXCR, one entry per CDR3 protein. The sample lists about 200,000 distinct CDR3 sequences, 29% occurring once. Broader study findings: Roughly five TRBV segments appeared more often in patients than in controls, and TRBV5-6, TRBV5-1 and TRBV20-1 were among these.

No antigen has been assigned to these receptors. The specimen sequenced was blood. The source of these receptors is a girl aged 2-17 years with multiple sclerosis.

The sample holds many counts of this clonotype. The chain is built from TRBV20-1 and TRBJ1-2; 10 nucleotides align to TRBD1. The CDR3 consists of 15 residues. Germline CDR1 reads DFQATT; CDR2 reads SNEGSKA (reference sequence). The ends lost 2 bases at V and 6 bases at J; junction bases unmatched: 9. CDR3 sequence (DNA): TGCAGTGCTAGATCGAGACAGGGGGCTAGGGATGGCTACACCTTC. It encodes CSARSRQGARDGYTF.

Details on this clonotype: Given a much more abundant clone one base away, this may be a read error. V is TRBV12-3 or TRBV12-4 and J is TRBJ1-5, with D uncertain. Trimming shortened V by 3 bases and J by 3 bases, and 18 bases separated the two germline ends. The CDR3 is 17 amino acids. The CDR3 DNA follows: TGTGCCAGCAGTTTGGGAGGCTCTCCCAGAAACAATCAGCCCCAGCATTTT. Amino acids: CASSLGGSPRNNQPQHF.

This clonotype was seen repeatedly, ten times or more. V gene TRBV7-2 combines with J gene TRBJ1-4; D remains unclear. Per germline, CDR1 SGHTA and CDR2 FQGNSA. This CDR3 is 15 amino acids long. The ends were cut back, 0 bases at V and 4 bases at J, with 9 bases in the middle. The CDR3 here is CASSLAGNLNEKLFF. The CDR3 DNA reads TGTGCCAGCAGCTTAGCCGGCAACCTTAATGAAAAACTGTTTTTT.

This clonotype was recorded once. The chain joins TRBV5-1 to TRBJ1-2; the D is unclear. Germline V gene sequence: CDR1 SGHRS, CDR2 YFSETQ. The V gene lost 0 bases and the J gene lost 8 bases, with 8 bases spanning the gap. The CDR3 is made up of 12 amino acids. The CDR3 DNA follows: TGCGCCAGCAGCTTGGGGAGCGGCGGCTACACCTTC. This translates into CASSLGSGGYTF.

This sequence joins TRBV28 and TRBJ2-1, with TRBD1 as a possible D gene (5 bases). The CDR3 sequence is 15 residues long. Trimming removed 6 bases at V and 8 bases at J, with 20 bases between. Per germline, CDR1 MDHEN and CDR2 SYDVKM. CDR3 region: CASSSARGFIDEQFF. The CDR3 region has the DNA TGTGCCAGCAGCTCAGCTAGGGGCTTTATAGATGAGCAGTTCTTC.

This clonotype was observed many times. The chain is built from TRBV6-1 and TRBJ2-7, with 12 bases matching TRBD2. The CDR3 length is 16 residues. V shed 6 bases and J 0 bases; nucleotides not matched to a gene: 6. Per the germline V gene, CDR1 is MNHNS and CDR2 is SASEGT. The CDR3 loop is CASSVLAGGPSYEQYF. The CDR3 nucleotides are TGTGCCAGCAGCGTCCTAGCGGGAGGGCCCTCCTACGAGCAGTACTTC.

Only a few counts were recorded for this clonotype. The rearrangement uses TRBV5-6 and TRBJ2-3; 12 positions agree with TRBD2. The CDR3 runs 16 residues. CDR1 and CDR2 from the germline V gene are SGHDT and YYEEEE. With 3 bases clipped from V and 4 bases from J, the junction kept 6 bases outside the gene matches. The CDR3 region is CASSSSSGGASDTQYF. In nucleotides, the CDR3 is TGTGCCAGCAGCTCCTCTAGCGGGGGGGCGTCAGATACGCAGTATTTT.

A remark on this clonotype: One end of the junction fails to match germline, which may point to a read error. This chain joins TRBV14 and TRBJ1-2; D uncertain. The CDR3 extends over 12 amino acids. Germline loops: CDR1 SGHDN, CDR2 FVKESK. CDR3 residues: CASSRRTDGYTF. CDR3 nucleotide sequence: TGTGCCAGCAGTCGCAGAACCGATGGTTACACCTTC.

As for this clonotype: Mismatch with germline at one junction end may stem from a read error. The rearrangement joins TRBV12-3 or TRBV12-4 to TRBJ2-1; 7 nucleotides agree with TRBD2. This CDR3 region has 16 residues. This chain's CDR3 is CASTGGLPRSYNGQFF. CDR3 sequence (DNA): TGTGCCAGCACGGGAGGACTTCCTCGCTCCTACAATGGGCAGTTCTTC.

V gene TRBV2 combines with J gene TRBJ1-1, with D perhaps matching TRBD1 (5 bases). The CDR3 is 13 residues long. V was cut by 2 bases and J by 7 bases, with 11 bases left in between. The germline gives CDR1 SNHLY, CDR2 FYNNEI. The CDR3 loop reads CASSEQGWVEAFF. In nucleotides, the CDR3 is TGTGCCAGCAGTGAACAGGGATGGGTTGAAGCTTTCTTT.

This clonotype was picked up a small number of times. The rearrangement links TRBV12-5 to TRBJ2-1; possible D gene TRBD2, 5 bases. The CDR3 has 14 residues. Trimming took 6 bases from V and 7 from J, leaving 16 bases between them. Germline CDR1 LGHNT, CDR2 FRNRAP. CDR3 in amino acids: CASGSGLPGNEQFF. The DNA of the CDR3 is TGTGCTAGTGGCTCTGGACTCCCGGGGAATGAGCAGTTCTTC. Drawing the rest from reference TRBV12-5 and TRBJ2-1, the complete variable domain is DARVTQTPRHKVTEMGQEVTMRCQPILGHNTVFWYRQTMMQGLELLAYFRNRAPLDDSGMPKDRFSAEMPDATLATLKIQPSEPRDSAVYFCASGSGLPGNEQFFGPGTRLTVL.

The genes are TRBV7-9 and TRBJ2-2; 7 bases map to TRBD2. CDR3 length: 16 amino acids. V shed 4 bases and J 4 bases; nucleotides not matched to a gene: 9. CDR1 SEHNR and CDR2 FQNEAQ come from the germline V gene (reference sequence). CDR3 nucleotide sequence: TGTGCCAGCAGCTCTGGAAGCGGGGCGATCACCGGGGAGCTGTTTTTT. It specifies CASSSGSGAITGELFF.

The chain employs TRBV5-1 and TRBJ2-5; D remains unclear. The J call could be wrong; TRBJ2-7 is a better fit for the DNA end. CDR3 length equals 13 residues. Looked up from germline, CDR1 is SGHRS and CDR2 is YFSETQ. DNA of the CDR3: TGCGCCAGCAGCTTAGAGGTCTGGGGCGAGCAGTACTTC. Its protein is CASSLEVWGEQYF.